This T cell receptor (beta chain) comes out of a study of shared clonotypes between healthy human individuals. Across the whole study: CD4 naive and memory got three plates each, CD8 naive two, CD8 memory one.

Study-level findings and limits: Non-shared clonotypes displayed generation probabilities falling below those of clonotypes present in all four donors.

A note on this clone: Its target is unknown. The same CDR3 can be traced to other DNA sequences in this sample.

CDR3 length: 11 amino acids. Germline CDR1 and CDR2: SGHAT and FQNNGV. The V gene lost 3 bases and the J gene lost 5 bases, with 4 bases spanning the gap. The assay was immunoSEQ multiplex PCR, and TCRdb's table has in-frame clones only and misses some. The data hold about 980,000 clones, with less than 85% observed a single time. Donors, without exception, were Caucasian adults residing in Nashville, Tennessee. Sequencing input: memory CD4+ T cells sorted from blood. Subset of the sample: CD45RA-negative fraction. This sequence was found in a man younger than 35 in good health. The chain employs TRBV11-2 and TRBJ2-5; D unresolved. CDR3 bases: TGTGCCAGCAGCTTTTTGGAGACCCAGTACTTC. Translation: CASSFLETQYF.